Below are 24 T cell receptor beta chains sequenced from a single sample in a study of PD-L1 blockade in urothelial cancer. Sequencing used immunoSEQ multiplex PCR; TCRdb keeps in-frame clones, though not all of them. The sample has fewer than 40,000 clones; about 93% are singletons. Here the sequenced sample was PBMCs, taken around atezolizumab (anti-PD-L1) treatment. These receptors all come from a man between 70 and 80 years old with urothelial cancer.

This clone is a singleton in its sample. This chain joins TRBV9 and TRBJ2-5; D is undetermined. The CDR3 sequence is 14 residues long. Germline V gene lookup returns CDR1 SGDLS and CDR2 YYNGEE. Trimming removed 4 bases at V and 1 base at J, with 11 bases between. CDR3 loop: CASSRLGLQETQYF. CDR3 DNA: TGTGCCAGCAGCCGCCTAGGCCTCCAAGAGACCCAGTACTTC.

This chain connects TRBV29-1 to TRBJ2-5; TRBD1 matches at 8 bases. CDR1 and CDR2 from the germline V gene are SQVTM and ANQGSEA. After removal of 3 bases from V and 5 bases from J, the junction contained 2 bases not matched to a gene. The CDR3 runs 12 residues. The chain's CDR3 is CSVEYRGETQYF. The CDR3 DNA reads TGCAGCGTTGAGTACAGGGGGGAGACCCAGTACTTC.

The J gene is TRBJ2-1, the V gene TRBV4-2, with 9 nucleotides matching TRBD2. The V gene's germline CDR1 is LGHNA and CDR2 YNFKEQ. There are 15 residues in the CDR3. Trimming cost V 4 bases and J 5 bases; bases outside gene matches: 6. CDR3: CASSPREGLHNEQFF. The DNA of the CDR3 is TGTGCCAGCAGCCCGCGGGAGGGCCTCCACAATGAGCAGTTCTTC.

This clone was seen once. This chain connects TRBV5-1 to TRBJ2-1, with 7 bases lining up with TRBD1. Trimming at V came to 4 bases and at J to 5 bases, leaving 9 bases not matched to a gene. CDR1 and CDR2 from the germline V gene are SGHRS and YFSETQ. The CDR3 totals 15 residues. The CDR3 nucleotides read TGCGCCAGCAGCACAGGGGTCCTGGGACACAATGAGCAGTTCTTC. Residues: CASSTGVLGHNEQFF. Filled out from reference TRBV5-1 and TRBJ2-1, the complete variable domain reads KAGVTQTPRYLIKTRGQQVTLSCSPISGHRSVSWYQQTPGQGLQFLFEYFSETQRNKGNFPGRFSGRQFSNSRSEMNVSTLELGDSALYLCASSTGVLGHNEQFFGPGTRLTVL.

The chain is built from TRBV18 and TRBJ2-3; D call uncertain. Trimming cost V 6 bases and J 2 bases, with 6 bases left between them. Per the germline V gene, CDR1 is KGHSH and CDR2 is LQKENI. The CDR3 totals 12 residues. In DNA form, the CDR3 reads TGTGCCAGCTCTTCTAACACAGATACGCAGTATTTT. It specifies CASSSNTDTQYF. Filled out from reference TRBV18 and TRBJ2-3, the complete variable domain reads NAGVMQNPRHLVRRRGQEARLRCSPMKGHSHVYWYRQLPEEGLKFMVYLQKENIIDESGMPKERFSAEFPKEGPSILRIQQVVRGDSAAYFCASSSNTDTQYFGPGTRLTVL.

The J gene is TRBJ2-1, the V gene TRBV28; TRBD2 matches 11 bases. Trimming cost V 4 bases and J 5 bases; bases outside gene matches: 7. Germline loops: CDR1 MDHEN, CDR2 SYDVKM. This CDR3 comprises 16 residues. As DNA, the CDR3 is TGTGCCAGCAGTTCGTTAGCGGGAGGGAGGAACAATGAGCAGTTCTTC. It yields the protein CASSSLAGGRNNEQFF.

This chain connects TRBV28 to TRBJ1-1; D gene ambiguous. This CDR3 has 13 residues. Germline CDR1 and CDR2: MDHEN and SYDVKM. Trimming took off 4 bases at V and 7 bases at J, with 13 bases between the two ends. The CDR3 coding sequence is TGTGCCAGCAGTTCCGGCGTGGGCCGTGAAGCTTTCTTT. It encodes CASSSGVGREAFF.

The chain combines TRBV19 with TRBJ1-1, with D perhaps TRBD1 (6 bases). Per the germline V gene, CDR1 is LNHDA and CDR2 is SQIVND (reference sequence). The CDR3 loop spans 14 amino acids. V lost 5 bases and J lost 1, with 11 bases in between. The CDR3 loop is CASSSWTANTEAFF. The CDR3 nucleotides are TGTGCCAGTAGTTCCTGGACAGCGAACACTGAAGCTTTCTTT.

The J gene is TRBJ2-5, the V gene TRBV20-1, with D maybe TRBD2 (5 bases). Trimming stripped 2 bases from V and 5 bases from J, with 6 bases between. Germline V gene data show CDR1 as DFQATT and CDR2 as SNEGSKA (reference sequence). The CDR3 length is 11 residues. The CDR3 DNA follows: TGCAGTGCTAGATGGAGGGAGACCCAGTACTTC. Its translation: CSARWRETQYF.

This clone was seen once. The chain is built from TRBV28 and TRBJ1-1; D not resolved. Germline CDR1 reads MDHEN; CDR2 reads SYDVKM. The CDR3 consists of 17 residues. Trimming removed 4 bases from V and 2 bases from J, with 20 bases in between. CDR3 sequence reads: CASSSSGSAGGNTEAFF. CDR3 sequence (DNA): TGTGCCAGCAGTTCCTCTGGGTCCGCAGGAGGTAACACTGAAGCTTTCTTT. The variable domain in full, completed from reference TRBV28 and TRBJ1-1, reads DVKVTQSSRYLVKRTGEKVFLECVQDMDHENMFWYRQDPGLGLRLIYFSYDVKMKEKGDIPEGYSVSREKKERFSLILESASTNQTSMYLCASSSSGSAGGNTEAFFGQGTRLTVV.

The chain is built from TRBV28 and TRBJ2-7; D remains ambiguous. V lost 7 bases to trimming and J lost 5 bases, with 12 bases between them. Germline lookup yields CDR1 MDHEN and CDR2 SYDVKM. The length of the CDR3 is 12 residues. CDR3 protein: CASTYLNHEQYF. CDR3 DNA: TGTGCCAGCACCTACCTTAATCACGAGCAGTACTTC.

This sequence joins TRBV30 and TRBJ2-7, with TRBD1 matching 11 bases. Germline assignment: CDR1 GTSNPN and CDR2 SVGIG (reference sequence). The CDR3 contains 18 residues. The J segment lost 6 bases and the V segment lost 0 bases, leaving 16 bases of the junction unmatched. The CDR3 DNA reads as TGTGCCTGGAGTGTACCCCCCTTCATCGGGACAGGGGGATCCGAGCAGTACTTC. Encoded protein: CAWSVPPFIGTGGSEQYF.

The chain recombines TRBV6-1 with TRBJ2-7; TRBD1 is a possible D gene (6 bases). The CDR3 contains 12 residues. The germline V and J ends were trimmed by 5 bases and 5 bases, with 10 bases remaining between them. Per germline, CDR1 MNHNS and CDR2 SASEGT. The chain's CDR3 is CASSQNRDEQYF. CDR3 coding DNA: TGTGCCAGCAGTCAGAACAGGGACGAGCAGTACTTC.

This chain joins TRBV5-4 and TRBJ2-2; D possibly corresponds to TRBD1 (5 bases). Germline-derived CDR1 and CDR2 are SGHNT and YYREEE (reference sequence). V dropped 0 bases and J dropped 0 bases, with 9 bases sitting between them. The CDR3 length is 16 residues. The CDR3 protein is CASSLGGAANTGELFF. DNA for the CDR3: TGTGCCAGCAGCTTGGGGGGCGCAGCGAACACCGGGGAGCTGTTTTTT.

The J gene is TRBJ2-3, the V gene TRBV9; 7 positions match TRBD2. V trimming: 3 bases; J trimming: 2 bases; junction bases outside the gene matches: 9. The CDR3 has 16 amino acids. Germline lookup yields CDR1 SGDLS and CDR2 YYNGEE. DNA for the CDR3: TGTGCCAGCAGCGGGGGAGGGGCAGGGCACACAGATACGCAGTATTTT. Its translation: CASSGGGAGHTDTQYF.

The chain joins TRBV20-1 to TRBJ2-3; D remains unclear. The V end lost 4 bases, the J end lost 7 bases, and 6 bases lay between the germline ends. The CDR3 contains 10 residues. Germline V gene data show CDR1 as DFQATT and CDR2 as SNEGSKA (reference sequence). The CDR3 DNA reads TGCAGTGCTATTAGAAATACGCAGTATTTT. Amino acids: CSAIRNTQYF.

V usage is TRBV25-1 and J usage is TRBJ2-1; 8 nucleotides match TRBD1. The V segment lost 8 bases and the J segment 3 bases; nucleotides outside the gene matches: 9. CDR3 size: 15 residues. The germline gives CDR1 MGHDK, CDR2 SYGVNS. The chain's CDR3 is CASSLGTGRYNEQFF. For the CDR3, the DNA is TGTGCCAGCTCCTTAGGGACAGGCCGCTACAATGAGCAGTTCTTC.

This clone came up once. This chain connects TRBV19 to TRBJ1-2; 9 nucleotides line up with TRBD1. The CDR3 has 17 residues. CDR1 and CDR2 (germline): LNHDA, SQIVND (reference sequence). The junction had 13 bases not matched to a gene; V was cut back by 1 base and J by 7 bases. CDR3 sequence (DNA): TGTGCCAGTAGTATAGCCGGGGACAGGGTTATGCTTTCTGGCTACACCTTC. Amino acids: CASSIAGDRVMLSGYTF.

This chain links TRBV9 with TRBJ1-5; 9 positions agree with TRBD1. J gave up 9 bases and V 3 bases, and 7 bases lay outside the gene matches. Germline assignment: CDR1 SGDLS and CDR2 YYNGEE. CDR3 length equals 14 residues. CDR3 amino acids: CASSGGQGERPQHF. CDR3 bases: TGTGCCAGCAGCGGGGGACAGGGCGAAAGGCCCCAGCATTTT. The whole variable domain, filled in from reference TRBV9 and TRBJ1-5, reads DSGVTQTPKHLITATGQRVTLRCSPRSGDLSVYWYQQSLDQGLQFLIQYYNGEERAKGNILERFSAQQFPDLHSELNLSSLELGDSALYFCASSGGQGERPQHFGDGTRLSIL.

The chain employs TRBV6-6 and TRBJ1-2; TRBD1 might be the D (5 bases). Looked up from germline, CDR1 is MNHNY and CDR2 is SVGAGI (reference sequence). The CDR3 loop spans 13 amino acids. V lost 5 bases, J lost 1 base, and 8 bases lay in between. The CDR3 loop is CASSPGNNYGYTF. The DNA for the CDR3 is TGTGCCAGCAGTCCAGGGAATAACTATGGCTACACCTTC.

Note on this clone: The final CDR3 position lacks the conserved phenylalanine or tryptophan, pointing to a likely read error. The limits of the CDR3 on the DNA are not certain, so only TCRdb's listed CDR3 is given. The genes are TRBV2 and TRBJ2-7; the table's TRBD2 call for D was not verified on the DNA. Germline CDR1 is SNHLY and CDR2 is FYNNEI. Ends included, the CDR3 has 12 residues. CDR3: CASSERWTSGWY.

V is TRBV5-4 and J is TRBJ2-2; TRBD2 agrees at 7 bases. The CDR3 sequence is 15 residues long. Germline-derived CDR1 and CDR2 are SGHNT and YYREEE (reference sequence). The trim removed 1 base at V and 3 bases at J, leaving 3 bases unmatched. CDR3 nucleotides: TGTGCCAGCAGCTTGAGCGGGGCCCACACCGGGGAGCTGTTTTTT. The encoded protein is CASSLSGAHTGELFF.

The rearrangement joins TRBV7-3 to TRBJ2-2, with D perhaps TRBD1 (6 bases). Trimming cost V 5 bases and J 0 bases, with 10 bases left between them. CDR1 is SGHTA, CDR2 FQGTGA, per germline. The CDR3 has 15 amino acids. CDR3 amino acids: CASSAGTTNTGELFF. The CDR3 region has the DNA TGTGCCAGCAGCGCCGGGACAACGAACACCGGGGAGCTGTTTTTT.

V gene TRBV28 combines with J gene TRBJ2-3, with D unresolved. The germline CDR1 and CDR2 sequences are MDHEN and SYDVKM. This CDR3 spans 12 amino acids. The V end was cut by 6 bases, the J end by 6 bases, with 10 bases between. In DNA, the CDR3 is TGTGCCAGCAGAGCTCGTGTGGATACGCAGTATTTT. Translating gives CASRARVDTQYF.